These 29 T cell receptor beta chains were all obtained from the same sample, sequenced in a study of shared clonotypes between healthy human individuals. TCRdb keeps only in-frame clones here, not all; method: immunoSEQ multiplex PCR. The sample records roughly 2.5 million clones, roughly nine tenths being singletons. The sample comprised naive CD4+ T cells sorted from blood. This sample's subset: CD45RA+ positively selected. The source is a man between 18 and 29 years old in good health.

This chain joins TRBV11-3 and TRBJ2-5; 9 positions match TRBD1. The V gene's germline CDR1 is SGHNT and CDR2 YENEEA. This CDR3 is built from 16 residues. V lost 1 base and J lost 4; bases outside the gene matches: 7. The CDR3 here is CASSLADRGYRETQYF. The CDR3 nucleotides are TGTGCCAGCAGCTTAGCGGACAGGGGATATCGAGAGACCCAGTACTTC.

Here the CDR3 DNA reads TGTGCCAGCAGCGCTAGGGGCAGGGGGGTACAAGGTTCCAATGAGCAGTTCTTC. It codes for CASSARGRGVQGSNEQFF. This chain uses TRBV9 with TRBJ2-1; the D gene is possibly TRBD1 (7 bases). V lost 3 bases and J 6 bases, leaving 25 bases between the germline ends. The CDR3 sequence is 18 residues long. The germline V gene encodes CDR1 SGDLS and CDR2 YYNGEE.

V and J are TRBV5-1 and TRBJ1-1; D perhaps matches TRBD1 (5 bases). Trimming pared 5 bases from V and 4 bases from J, leaving 15 bases between. CDR1 is SGHRS and CDR2 is YFSETQ in the germline V gene. There are 14 residues in the CDR3. The CDR3 reads CASRGQGGSTEAFF. CDR3 bases: TGCGCCAGCAGAGGCCAGGGTGGAAGCACTGAAGCTTTCTTT.

The J gene is TRBJ2-1, the V gene TRBV25-1; TRBD2 matches at 8 bases. This CDR3 contains 15 residues. The V segment lost 5 bases and the J segment 0 bases; nucleotides outside the gene matches: 3. CDR1 MGHDK and CDR2 SYGVNS come from the germline V gene. The CDR3 region is CASSSGTSSYNEQFF. In DNA form, the CDR3 reads TGTGCCAGCAGTTCCGGGACTAGCTCCTACAATGAGCAGTTCTTC.

The rearrangement uses TRBV6-5 and TRBJ2-2; no definite D call. This CDR3 contains 14 residues. Trimming pared 6 bases from V and 4 bases from J, leaving 12 bases between. Germline values: CDR1 MNHEY, CDR2 SVGAGI. The chain's CDR3 is CASRYRAGTGELFF. CDR3 coding DNA: TGTGCCAGCAGATATCGGGCAGGCACCGGGGAGCTGTTTTTT.

The rearrangement links TRBV7-9 to TRBJ1-5; 9 bases align to TRBD1. Unmatched junction bases numbered 14, after V lost 5 bases and J lost 0 bases. The V gene's germline CDR1 is SEHNR and CDR2 FQNEAQ (reference sequence). The CDR3 has 19 amino acids. The CDR3, as DNA: TGTGCCAGCAGCAAAATAACCGGGACAGGGCCAGCTAGCAATCAGCCCCAGCATTTT. Translating it yields CASSKITGTGPASNQPQHF.

The V call is TRBV27, the J call TRBJ2-7, with TRBD2 as a possible D gene (5 bases). The V end lost 2 bases, the J end lost 2 bases, and 10 bases lay between the germline ends. From germline, CDR1 is MNHEY and CDR2 SMNVEV (reference sequence). This CDR3 has 14 amino acids. The CDR3 protein is CASSLQAGAYEQYF. The CDR3 DNA reads as TGTGCCAGCAGTTTACAGGCCGGGGCCTACGAGCAGTACTTC.

V and J are TRBV19 and TRBJ1-5; D is perhaps TRBD1 (6 bases). The germline V gene has CDR1 LNHDA and CDR2 SQIVND (reference sequence). The CDR3 extends over 19 amino acids. V was pared by 1 base and J by 0 bases, with 19 bases between. The CDR3, as DNA: TGTGCCAGTAGTATAGGGACGGGCAGGGGAAGGTATAGCAATCAGCCCCAGCATTTT. Its protein is CASSIGTGRGRYSNQPQHF.

The chain is built from TRBV10-3 and TRBJ2-3; D remains unclear. The CDR3 covers 13 residues. The ends were cut back, 4 bases at V and 4 bases at J, with 9 bases in the middle. Germline values: CDR1 ENHRY, CDR2 SYGVKD. As DNA, the CDR3 is TGTGCCATCAGTGCCCTAGAGCCAGATACGCAGTATTTT. It codes for CAISALEPDTQYF.

Regarding this clone: Other DNA variants within this sample encode the same CDR3. The chain uses TRBV7-2 and TRBJ2-3; TRBD2 matches at 11 bases. The CDR3 extends over 16 amino acids. J gave up 3 bases and V 1 base, and 3 bases lay outside the gene matches. Germline CDR1 SGHTA, CDR2 FQGNSA. CDR3 in amino acids: CASSLGLAGGTDTQYF. The CDR3 coding sequence is TGTGCCAGCAGCTTAGGGCTAGCGGGAGGAACAGATACGCAGTATTTT.

The chain has TRBV6-1 and TRBJ2-7; either TRBD1 or TRBD2 may supply D (5 bases each). Germline lookup yields CDR1 MNHNS and CDR2 SASEGT. Trimming stripped 7 bases from V and 5 bases from J, with 18 bases between. CDR3 length: 14 amino acids. CDR3 in DNA: TGTGCCAGCACCTCCGGGACCCACAGAAACGAGCAGTACTTC. Protein: CASTSGTHRNEQYF.

On this clone: Distinct nucleotide sequences in the sample also encode this CDR3. CDR3 nucleotide sequence: TGTGCCAGCTCACCATACAACTCCTACGAGCAGTACTTC. The encoded protein is CASSPYNSYEQYF. The V and J genes are TRBV18 and TRBJ2-7; D gene unclear. V was clipped by 2 bases and J by 0 bases, with 5 bases between them. The germline gives CDR1 KGHSH, CDR2 LQKENI. The CDR3 has 13 amino acids.

The chain links TRBV29-1 to TRBJ1-1; no reliable D call. The CDR3 contains 14 residues. The ends were cut back, 5 bases at V and 0 bases at J, with 13 bases in the middle. CDR1 is SQVTM, CDR2 ANQGSEA, per germline. CDR3 sequence: CSVQLDSMNTEAFF. CDR3 sequence (DNA): TGCAGCGTTCAACTCGATTCAATGAACACTGAAGCTTTCTTT.

The genes are TRBV5-1 and TRBJ2-1; 7 positions match TRBD2. V shed 1 base, J shed 7 bases, and the junction held 8 bases outside the gene matches. Germline V gene sequence: CDR1 SGHRS, CDR2 YFSETQ. The CDR3 sequence is 15 residues long. CDR3 DNA sequence: TGCGCCAGCAGCTTGCTTAGCGGGTCAGGGAATGAGCAGTTCTTC. Translation gives CASSLLSGSGNEQFF.

The CDR3 coding sequence is TGTGCCAGCAACCGGAGGGGGGCTATTGAAGAGACCCAGTACTTC. Translated, it gives CASNRRGAIEETQYF. The chain links TRBV9 to TRBJ2-5; D is perhaps TRBD1 or TRBD2 (6 bases each). Trimming shortened V by 6 bases and J by 3 bases, and 18 bases separated the two germline ends. Germline CDR1 is SGDLS and CDR2 is YYNGEE. The CDR3 extends over 15 amino acids.

The V call is TRBV11-2, the J call TRBJ1-5; D gene unclear. This CDR3 has 14 residues. Trimming removed 2 bases at V and 0 bases at J, with 5 bases between. The germline gives CDR1 SGHAT, CDR2 FQNNGV. The DNA for the CDR3 is TGTGCCAGCAGCTTATGGGGTAGCAATCAGCCCCAGCATTTT. It encodes CASSLWGSNQPQHF.

The chain joins TRBV7-2 to TRBJ2-7; the D gene is possibly TRBD1 (6 bases). Germline CDR1 reads SGHTA; CDR2 reads FQGNSA. The CDR3 loop spans 10 amino acids. Trimming shortened V by 8 bases and J by 6 bases, and 8 bases separated the two germline ends. Here the CDR3 reads CASGGTEQYF. The CDR3 DNA follows: TGTGCCAGCGGGGGCACCGAGCAGTACTTC.

The rearrangement joins TRBV6-1 to TRBJ1-2; a weak D match, TRBD1 (5 bases). CDR1 and CDR2 from the germline V gene are MNHNS and SASEGT. There are 15 residues in the CDR3. V dropped 7 bases and J dropped 4 bases, with 19 bases sitting between them. Written as DNA, the CDR3 is TGTGCCAGCAATCGGACACCAACCATACCCTATGGCTACACCTTC. The encoded protein is CASNRTPTIPYGYTF.

The chain recombines TRBV7-2 with TRBJ2-3, with TRBD2 as a possible D gene (6 bases). Germline V gene sequence: CDR1 SGHTA, CDR2 FQGNSA. The CDR3 spans 18 residues. Trimming stripped 2 bases from V and 1 base from J, with 19 bases between. The chain's CDR3 is CASSLRIAGLKGTDTQYF. The DNA of the CDR3 is TGTGCCAGCAGCTTACGGATTGCGGGGTTGAAGGGCACAGATACGCAGTATTTT.

This chain connects TRBV19 to TRBJ2-7; D not certain. This CDR3 region has 14 residues. In germline, CDR1 is LNHDA, CDR2 SQIVND (reference sequence). V shed 3 bases and J shed 0 bases, with 9 bases lying between them. The CDR3 region is CASSMSFSSYEQYF. The CDR3 DNA reads as TGTGCCAGTAGTATGTCCTTCAGCTCCTACGAGCAGTACTTC.

V gene TRBV5-4 combines with J gene TRBJ1-1, with TRBD1 matching 7 bases. CDR3 length: 16 amino acids. Germline V gene lookup returns CDR1 SGHNT and CDR2 YYREEE (reference sequence). The V gene end was trimmed by 0 bases and the J gene end by 1 base; junction bases not matched to a gene: 6. CDR3 sequence (DNA): TGTGCCAGCAGCTTGGCCCCGGGACAGACGAACACTGAAGCTTTCTTT. It translates to CASSLAPGQTNTEAFF.

This chain links TRBV12-5 with TRBJ2-7, with TRBD1 matching 9 bases. The CDR3 totals 15 residues. CDR1 LGHNT and CDR2 FRNRAP come from the germline V gene. The V gene end was trimmed by 3 bases and the J gene end by 1 base; junction bases not matched to a gene: 4. The CDR3 DNA follows: TGTGCTAGTGGTTTATCGGGACAGGGATCCTACGAGCAGTACTTC. Translation gives CASGLSGQGSYEQYF.

V is TRBV6-1 and J is TRBJ2-7; D ambiguous. The V gene lost 6 bases and the J gene lost 4 bases, with 13 bases spanning the gap. The CDR3 has 13 amino acids. Germline lookup yields CDR1 MNHNS and CDR2 SASEGT. The DNA for the CDR3 is TGTGCCAGCAGGTGGGTCGGAACGTACGAGCAGTACTTC. Translating gives CASRWVGTYEQYF.

The chain combines TRBV7-9 with TRBJ1-3; 7 bases are a match to TRBD1. Germline lookup yields CDR1 SEHNR and CDR2 FQNEAQ (reference sequence). V was clipped by 4 bases and J by 2 bases; unmatched bases: 11. The CDR3 covers 17 residues. CDR3 DNA sequence: TGTGCCAGCAGCTCCGGGACAGTAACTTATACTGGAAACACCATATATTTT. Protein: CASSSGTVTYTGNTIYF.

The J gene is TRBJ2-1, the V gene TRBV5-6, with D unresolved. Germline V gene lookup returns CDR1 SGHDT and CDR2 YYEEEE. This CDR3 is 12 amino acids long. The V gene lost 0 bases and the J gene lost 10 bases, with 8 bases spanning the gap. The CDR3 nucleotides are TGTGCCAGCAGCTTGGCGCTAGGGGAGCAGTTCTTC. Protein: CASSLALGEQFF.

The J gene is TRBJ1-2, the V gene TRBV10-2; D not certain. Trimming left V 8 bases short and J 4 bases short, with 11 bases between. Germline values: CDR1 WSHSY, CDR2 SAAADI. The CDR3 loop spans 12 amino acids. The CDR3 DNA is TGCGCCAGCGGTGGCTCCCTCTATGGCTACACCTTC. Protein product: CASGGSLYGYTF.

CDR3: CASSQDATNEKLFF. The DNA for the CDR3 is TGTGCCAGCTCACAAGACGCAACTAATGAAAAACTGTTTTTT. This sequence joins TRBV18 and TRBJ1-4, with unresolved D. Deletions cut 4 bases from V and 0 bases from J, with 6 bases between. Germline CDR1 reads KGHSH; CDR2 reads LQKENI. CDR3 size: 14 residues.

A note on this clone: The same CDR3 also results from other DNA sequences found in this sample. Written as DNA, the CDR3 is TGCAGTGCTAGCGGATACACTGAAGCTTTCTTT. It yields the protein CSASGYTEAFF. This chain connects TRBV20-1 to TRBJ1-1; no firm D call. Germline CDR1 and CDR2: DFQATT and SNEGSKA (reference sequence). The CDR3 length is 11 residues. With 3 bases removed from V and 3 bases from J, the gap between germline ends came to 5 bases.

The chain couples TRBV7-3 to TRBJ2-3; maybe TRBD1 (7 bases). The CDR3 sequence is 13 residues long. Germline assignment: CDR1 SGHTA and CDR2 FQGTGA. V was clipped by 6 bases and J by 6 bases, with 13 bases between them. CDR3 protein: CASRTTGTDTQYF. CDR3 coding DNA: TGTGCCAGCAGAACGACAGGGACTGATACGCAGTATTTT.